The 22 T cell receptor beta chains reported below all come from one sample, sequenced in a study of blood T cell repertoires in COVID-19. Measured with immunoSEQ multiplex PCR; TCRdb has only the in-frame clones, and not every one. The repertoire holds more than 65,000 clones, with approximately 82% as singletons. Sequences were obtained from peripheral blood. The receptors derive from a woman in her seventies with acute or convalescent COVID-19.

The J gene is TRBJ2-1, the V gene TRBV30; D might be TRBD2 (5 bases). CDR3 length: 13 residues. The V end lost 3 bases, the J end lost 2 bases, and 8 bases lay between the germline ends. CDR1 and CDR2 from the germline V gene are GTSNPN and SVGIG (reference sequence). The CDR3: CAWSPGAYNEQFF. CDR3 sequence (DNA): TGTGCCTGGAGCCCCGGGGCCTACAATGAGCAGTTCTTC.

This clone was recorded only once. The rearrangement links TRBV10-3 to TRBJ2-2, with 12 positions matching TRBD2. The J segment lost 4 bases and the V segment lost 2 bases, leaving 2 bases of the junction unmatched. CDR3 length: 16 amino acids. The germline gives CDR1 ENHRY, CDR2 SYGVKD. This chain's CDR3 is CAISEGLAGITGELFF. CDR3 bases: TGTGCCATCAGTGAGGGACTAGCGGGAATCACCGGGGAGCTGTTTTTT.

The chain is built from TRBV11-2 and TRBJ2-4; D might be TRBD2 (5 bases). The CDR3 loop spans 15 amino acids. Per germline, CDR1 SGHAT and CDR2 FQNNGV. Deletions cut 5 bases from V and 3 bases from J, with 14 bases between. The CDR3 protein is CASSLTGIDKNIQYF. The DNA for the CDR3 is TGTGCCAGCAGCCTTACGGGGATAGACAAAAACATTCAGTACTTC.

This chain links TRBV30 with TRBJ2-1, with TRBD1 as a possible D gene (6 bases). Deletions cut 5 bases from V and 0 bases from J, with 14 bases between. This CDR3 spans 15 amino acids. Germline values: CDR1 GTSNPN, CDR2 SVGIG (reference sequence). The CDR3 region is CAWEPDSNSYNEQFF. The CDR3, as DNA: TGTGCCTGGGAACCGGACAGTAACTCCTACAATGAGCAGTTCTTC.

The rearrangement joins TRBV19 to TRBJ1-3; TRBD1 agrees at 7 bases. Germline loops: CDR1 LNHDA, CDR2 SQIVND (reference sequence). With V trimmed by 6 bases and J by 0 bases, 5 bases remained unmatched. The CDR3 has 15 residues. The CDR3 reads CASRQTGVSGNTIYF. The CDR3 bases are TGTGCCAGTAGGCAAACAGGGGTCTCTGGAAACACCATATATTTT.

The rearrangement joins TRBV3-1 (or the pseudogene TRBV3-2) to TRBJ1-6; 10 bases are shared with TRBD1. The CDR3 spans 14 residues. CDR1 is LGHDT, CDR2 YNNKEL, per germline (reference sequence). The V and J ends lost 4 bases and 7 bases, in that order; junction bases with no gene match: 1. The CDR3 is CASSPGQGNSPLHF. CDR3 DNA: TGTGCCAGCAGCCCGGGACAGGGGAATTCACCCCTCCACTTT.

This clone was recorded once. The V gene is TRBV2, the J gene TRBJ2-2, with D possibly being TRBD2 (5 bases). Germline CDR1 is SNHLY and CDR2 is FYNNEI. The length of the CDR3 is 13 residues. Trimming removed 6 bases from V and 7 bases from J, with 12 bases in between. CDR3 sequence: CASSLTRGGELFF. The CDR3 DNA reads TGTGCCAGCAGCTTAACCCGGGGCGGGGAGCTGTTTTTT.

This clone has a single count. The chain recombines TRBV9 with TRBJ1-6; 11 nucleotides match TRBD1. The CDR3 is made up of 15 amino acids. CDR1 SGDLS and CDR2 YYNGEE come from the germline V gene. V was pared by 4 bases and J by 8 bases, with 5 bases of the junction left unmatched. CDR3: CASSSGQGVYSPLHF. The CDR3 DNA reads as TGTGCCAGCAGCTCGGGACAGGGGGTTTATTCACCCCTCCACTTT.

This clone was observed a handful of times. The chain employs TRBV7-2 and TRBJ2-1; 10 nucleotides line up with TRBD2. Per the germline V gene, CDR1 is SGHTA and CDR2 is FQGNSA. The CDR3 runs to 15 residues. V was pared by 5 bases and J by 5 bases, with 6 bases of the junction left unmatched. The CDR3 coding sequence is TGTGCCAGCAGCCGGACTAGCGGACCAAACAATGAGCAGTTCTTC. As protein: CASSRTSGPNNEQFF.

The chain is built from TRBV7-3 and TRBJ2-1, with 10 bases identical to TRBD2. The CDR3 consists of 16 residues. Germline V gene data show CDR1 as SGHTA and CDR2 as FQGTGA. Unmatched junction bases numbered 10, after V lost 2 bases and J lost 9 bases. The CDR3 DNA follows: TGTGCCAGCAGCTTAGAGGCTAGCGGGAGTTACCTTGAGCAGTTCTTC. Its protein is CASSLEASGSYLEQFF.

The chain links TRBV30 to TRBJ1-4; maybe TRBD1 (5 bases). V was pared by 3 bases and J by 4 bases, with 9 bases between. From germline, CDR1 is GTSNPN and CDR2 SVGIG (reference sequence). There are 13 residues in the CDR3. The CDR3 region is CAWSRQYNEKLFF. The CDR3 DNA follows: TGTGCCTGGAGCCGACAGTATAATGAAAAACTGTTTTTT. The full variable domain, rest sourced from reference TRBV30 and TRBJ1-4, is SQTIHQWPATLVQPVGSPLSLECTVEGTSNPNLYWYRQAAGRGLQLLFYSVGIGQISSEVPQNLSASRPQDRQFILSSKKLLLSDSGFYLCAWSRQYNEKLFFGSGTQLSVL.

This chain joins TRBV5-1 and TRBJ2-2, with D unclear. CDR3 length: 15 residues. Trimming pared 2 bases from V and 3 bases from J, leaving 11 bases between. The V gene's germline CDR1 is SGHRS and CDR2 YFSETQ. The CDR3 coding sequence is TGCGCCAGCAGCTTTCGGAGCGTGGACACCGGGGAGCTGTTTTTT. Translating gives CASSFRSVDTGELFF.

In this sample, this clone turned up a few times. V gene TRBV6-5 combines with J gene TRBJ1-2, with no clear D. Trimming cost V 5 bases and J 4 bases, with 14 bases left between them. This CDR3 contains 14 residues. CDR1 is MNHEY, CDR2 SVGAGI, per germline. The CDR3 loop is CASSPRPGVYGYTF. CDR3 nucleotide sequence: TGTGCCAGCAGTCCGCGACCAGGCGTCTATGGCTACACCTTC.

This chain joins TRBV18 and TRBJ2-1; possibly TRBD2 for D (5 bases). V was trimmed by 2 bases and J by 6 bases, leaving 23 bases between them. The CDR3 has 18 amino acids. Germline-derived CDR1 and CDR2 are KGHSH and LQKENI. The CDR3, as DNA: TGTGCCAGCTCACCAACACTCGCACTAGTGCGGCCCACCAATGAGCAGTTCTTC. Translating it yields CASSPTLALVRPTNEQFF.

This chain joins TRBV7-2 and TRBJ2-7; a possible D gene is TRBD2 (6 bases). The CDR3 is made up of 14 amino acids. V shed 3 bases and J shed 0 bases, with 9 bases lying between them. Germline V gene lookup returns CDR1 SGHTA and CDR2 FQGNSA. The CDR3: CASSLGLASYEQYF. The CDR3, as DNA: TGTGCCAGCAGCTTGGGACTGGCCTCCTACGAGCAGTACTTC. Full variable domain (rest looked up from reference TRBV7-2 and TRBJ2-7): GAGVSQSPSNKVTEKGKDVELRCDPISGHTALYWYRQSLGQGLEFLIYFQGNSAPDKSGLPSDRFSAERTGGSVSTLTIQRTQQEDSAVYLCASSLGLASYEQYFGPGTRLTVT.

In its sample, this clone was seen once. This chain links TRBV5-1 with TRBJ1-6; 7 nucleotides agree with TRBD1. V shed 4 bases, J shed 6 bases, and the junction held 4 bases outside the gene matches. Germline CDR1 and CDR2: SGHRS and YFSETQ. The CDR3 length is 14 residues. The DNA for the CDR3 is TGCGCCAGCAGCGTCGAGGGGGCTAATTCACCCCTCCACTTT. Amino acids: CASSVEGANSPLHF.

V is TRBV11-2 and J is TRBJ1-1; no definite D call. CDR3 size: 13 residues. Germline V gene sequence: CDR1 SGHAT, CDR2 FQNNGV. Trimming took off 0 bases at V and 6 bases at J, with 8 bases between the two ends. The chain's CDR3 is CASSLDGRSEAFF. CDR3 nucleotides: TGTGCCAGCAGCTTAGATGGGAGGTCTGAAGCTTTCTTT.

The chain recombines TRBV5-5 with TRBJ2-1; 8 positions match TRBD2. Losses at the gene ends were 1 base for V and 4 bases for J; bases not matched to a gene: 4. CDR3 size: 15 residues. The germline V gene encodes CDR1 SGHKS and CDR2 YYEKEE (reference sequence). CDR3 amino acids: CASSLLSGSYNEQFF. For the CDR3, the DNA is TGTGCCAGCAGCTTGTTGAGCGGGAGTTACAATGAGCAGTTCTTC.

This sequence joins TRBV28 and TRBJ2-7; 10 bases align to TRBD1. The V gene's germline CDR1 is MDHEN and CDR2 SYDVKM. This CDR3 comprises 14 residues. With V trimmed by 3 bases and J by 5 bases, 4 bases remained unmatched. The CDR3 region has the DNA TGTGCCAGCAGTTTGAGACAGGGGGCAAACGAGCAGTACTTC. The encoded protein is CASSLRQGANEQYF.

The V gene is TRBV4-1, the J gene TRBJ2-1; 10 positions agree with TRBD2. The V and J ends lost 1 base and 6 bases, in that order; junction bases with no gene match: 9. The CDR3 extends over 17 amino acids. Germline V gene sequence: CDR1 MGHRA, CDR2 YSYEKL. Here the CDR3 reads CASSQVRSGRGSNEQFF. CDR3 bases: TGCGCCAGCAGCCAAGTTAGGAGCGGGAGGGGGAGCAATGAGCAGTTCTTC.

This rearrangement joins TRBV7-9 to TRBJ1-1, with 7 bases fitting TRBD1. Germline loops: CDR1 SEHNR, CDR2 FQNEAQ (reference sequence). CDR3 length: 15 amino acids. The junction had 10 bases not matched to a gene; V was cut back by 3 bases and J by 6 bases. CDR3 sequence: CASSLLTGVVAEAFF. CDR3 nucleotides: TGTGCCAGCAGCTTGTTAACAGGGGTTGTGGCTGAAGCTTTCTTT.

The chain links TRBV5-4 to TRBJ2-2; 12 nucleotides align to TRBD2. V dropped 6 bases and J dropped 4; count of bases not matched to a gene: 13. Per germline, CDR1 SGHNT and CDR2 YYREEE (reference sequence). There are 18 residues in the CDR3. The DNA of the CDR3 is TGTGCCAGCACCGGGGGCCTAGCGGGAGGGTTTGGCACCGGGGAGCTGTTTTTT. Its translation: CASTGGLAGGFGTGELFF. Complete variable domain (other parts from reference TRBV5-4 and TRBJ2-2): ETGVTQSPTHLIKTRGQQVTLRCSSQSGHNTVSWYQQALGQGPQFIFQYYREEENGRGNFPPRFSGLQFPNYSSELNVNALELDDSALYLCASTGGLAGGFGTGELFFGEGSRLTVL.